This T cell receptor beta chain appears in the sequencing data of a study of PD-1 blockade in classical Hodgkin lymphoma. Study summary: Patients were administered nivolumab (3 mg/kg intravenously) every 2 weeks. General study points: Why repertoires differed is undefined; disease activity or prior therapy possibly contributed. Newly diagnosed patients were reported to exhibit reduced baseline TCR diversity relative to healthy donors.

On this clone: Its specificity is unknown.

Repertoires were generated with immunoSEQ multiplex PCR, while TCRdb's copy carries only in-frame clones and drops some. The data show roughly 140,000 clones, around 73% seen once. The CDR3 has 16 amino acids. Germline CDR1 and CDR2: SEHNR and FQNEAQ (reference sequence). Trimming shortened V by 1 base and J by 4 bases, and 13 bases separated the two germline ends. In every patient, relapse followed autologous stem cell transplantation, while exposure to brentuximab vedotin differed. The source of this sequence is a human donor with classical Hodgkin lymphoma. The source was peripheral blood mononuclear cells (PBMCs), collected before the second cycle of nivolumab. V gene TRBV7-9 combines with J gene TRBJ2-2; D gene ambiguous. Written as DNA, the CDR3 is TGTGCCAGCAGCTTAGGACCCACAGTCTCCACCGGGGAGCTGTTTTTT. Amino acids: CASSLGPTVSTGELFF.